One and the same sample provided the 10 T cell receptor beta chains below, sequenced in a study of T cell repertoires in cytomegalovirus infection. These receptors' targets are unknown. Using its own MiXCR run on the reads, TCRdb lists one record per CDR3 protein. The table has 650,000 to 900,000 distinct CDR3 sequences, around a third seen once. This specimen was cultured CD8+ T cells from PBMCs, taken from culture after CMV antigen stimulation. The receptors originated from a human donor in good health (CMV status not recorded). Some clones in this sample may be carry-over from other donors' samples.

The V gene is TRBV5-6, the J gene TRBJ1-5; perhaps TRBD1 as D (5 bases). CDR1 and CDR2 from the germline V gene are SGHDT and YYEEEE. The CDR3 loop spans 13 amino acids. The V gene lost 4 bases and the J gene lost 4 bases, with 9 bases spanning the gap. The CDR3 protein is CASSIGHNQPQHF. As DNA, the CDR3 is TGTGCCAGCAGCATAGGACATAATCAGCCCCAGCATTTT.

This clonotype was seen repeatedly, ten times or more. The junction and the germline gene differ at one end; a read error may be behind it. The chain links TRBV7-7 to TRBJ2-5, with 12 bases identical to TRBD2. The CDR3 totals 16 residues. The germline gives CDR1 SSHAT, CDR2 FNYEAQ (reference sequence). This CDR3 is CASSLTSGGSQETQYF. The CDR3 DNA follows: TGTGCTAGCAGCCTCACTAGCGGGGGGTCACAAGAGACCCAGTACTTC.

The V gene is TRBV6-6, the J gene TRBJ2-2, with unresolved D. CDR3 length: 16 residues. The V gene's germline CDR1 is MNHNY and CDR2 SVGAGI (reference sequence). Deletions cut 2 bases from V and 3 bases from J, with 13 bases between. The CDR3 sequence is CASSYRPGHHTGELFF. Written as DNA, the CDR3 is TGTGCCAGCAGTTACAGGCCAGGCCATCACACCGGGGAGCTGTTTTTT.

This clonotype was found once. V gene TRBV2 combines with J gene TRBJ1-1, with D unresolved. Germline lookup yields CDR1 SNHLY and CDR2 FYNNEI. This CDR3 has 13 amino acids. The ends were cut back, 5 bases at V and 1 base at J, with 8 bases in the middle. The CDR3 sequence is CASSRWRNTEAFF. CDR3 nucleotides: TGTGCCAGCAGTCGTTGGCGGAACACTGAAGCTTTCTTT.

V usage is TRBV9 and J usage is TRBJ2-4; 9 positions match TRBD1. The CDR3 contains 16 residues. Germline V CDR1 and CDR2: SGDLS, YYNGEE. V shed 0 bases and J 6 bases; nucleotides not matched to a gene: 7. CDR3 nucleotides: TGTGCCAGCAGCGTAGCTTCGGACAGGGGCGGAAACATTCAGTACTTC. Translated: CASSVASDRGGNIQYF.

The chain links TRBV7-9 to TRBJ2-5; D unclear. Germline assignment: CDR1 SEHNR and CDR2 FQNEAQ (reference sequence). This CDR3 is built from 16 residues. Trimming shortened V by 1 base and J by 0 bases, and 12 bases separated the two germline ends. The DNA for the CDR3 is TGTGCCAGCAGCTTAGTAATGTTGGGGTACCAAGAGACCCAGTACTTC. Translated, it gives CASSLVMLGYQETQYF.

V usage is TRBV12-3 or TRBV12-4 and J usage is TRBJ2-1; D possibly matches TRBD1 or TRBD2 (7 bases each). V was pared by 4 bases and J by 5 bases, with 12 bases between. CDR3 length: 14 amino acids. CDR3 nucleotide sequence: TGTGCCAGCAGTTCAGGGGGGGAGAACAATGAGCAGTTCTTC. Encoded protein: CASSSGGENNEQFF.

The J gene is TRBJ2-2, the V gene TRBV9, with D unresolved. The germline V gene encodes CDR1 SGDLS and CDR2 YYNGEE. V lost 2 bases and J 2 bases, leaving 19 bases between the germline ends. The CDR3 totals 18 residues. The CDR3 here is CASSVFMSLAINTGELFF. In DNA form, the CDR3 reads TGTGCCAGCAGCGTTTTTATGTCGCTGGCTATCAACACCGGGGAGCTGTTTTTT. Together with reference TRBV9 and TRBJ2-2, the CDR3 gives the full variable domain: DSGVTQTPKHLITATGQRVTLRCSPRSGDLSVYWYQQSLDQGLQFLIQYYNGEERAKGNILERFSAQQFPDLHSELNLSSLELGDSALYFCASSVFMSLAINTGELFFGEGSRLTVL.

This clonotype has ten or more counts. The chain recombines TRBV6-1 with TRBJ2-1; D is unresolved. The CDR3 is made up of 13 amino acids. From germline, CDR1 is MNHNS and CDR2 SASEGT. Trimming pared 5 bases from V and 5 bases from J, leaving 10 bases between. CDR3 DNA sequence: TGTGCCAGCAGTAGACACTTTGACAATGAGCAGTTCTTC. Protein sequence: CASSRHFDNEQFF.

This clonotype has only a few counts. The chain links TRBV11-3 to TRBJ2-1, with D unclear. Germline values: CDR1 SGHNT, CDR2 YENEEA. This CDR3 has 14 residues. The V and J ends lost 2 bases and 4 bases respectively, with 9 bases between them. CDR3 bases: TGTGCCAGCAGCTTAAGGGCAGATTACAATGAGCAGTTCTTC. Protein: CASSLRADYNEQFF.